Given below is one T cell receptor (beta chain) in context. Original handling: Nucleated cell number was recorded as an estimate derived from reference gene primer amplification. Generated by immunoSEQ multiplex PCR, the TCRdb table keeps only in-frame clones and is missing some. The DNA was the basis for D and trimming; V, J and clone size are from that table. Of over 200,000 clones listed, about 80% are singletons. This sample is part of a study of blood T cell repertoires in COVID-19. As for the study in general: Samples of COVID-19 (acute and convalescent) were obtained from the United States, Italy and Spain.

Trimming cost V 6 bases and J 8 bases, with 16 bases left between them. This CDR3 is built from 13 residues. The TCR sequence derives from an elderly woman with acute or convalescent COVID-19. The chain carries TRBV12-3 or TRBV12-4 and TRBJ1-2; D is possibly TRBD1 (5 bases). Material: peripheral blood. CDR3 residues: CASSPFWTTGYTF. CDR3 coding DNA: TGTGCCAGCAGCCCATTTTGGACAACGGGCTACACCTTC.